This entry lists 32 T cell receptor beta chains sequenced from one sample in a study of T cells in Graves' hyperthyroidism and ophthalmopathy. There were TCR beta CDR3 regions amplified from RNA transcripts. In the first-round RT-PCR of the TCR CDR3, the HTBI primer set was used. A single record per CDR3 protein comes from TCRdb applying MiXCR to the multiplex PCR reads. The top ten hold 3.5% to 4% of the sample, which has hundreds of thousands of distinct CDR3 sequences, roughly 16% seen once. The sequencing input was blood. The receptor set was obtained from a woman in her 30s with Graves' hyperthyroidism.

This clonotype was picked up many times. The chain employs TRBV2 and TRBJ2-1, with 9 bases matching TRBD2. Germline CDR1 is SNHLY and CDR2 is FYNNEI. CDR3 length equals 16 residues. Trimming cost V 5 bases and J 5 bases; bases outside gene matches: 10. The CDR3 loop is CASSRQLAGLNNEQFF. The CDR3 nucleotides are TGTGCCAGCAGTAGACAACTAGCGGGCCTTAACAATGAGCAGTTCTTC.

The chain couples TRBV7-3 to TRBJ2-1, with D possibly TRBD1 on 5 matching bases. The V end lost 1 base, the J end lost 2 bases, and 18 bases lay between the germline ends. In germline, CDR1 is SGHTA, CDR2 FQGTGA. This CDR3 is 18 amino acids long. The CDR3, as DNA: TGTGCCAGCAGCTTAAGGGGCCCAGATAGTGGACCCTACAATGAGCAGTTCTTC. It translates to CASSLRGPDSGPYNEQFF.

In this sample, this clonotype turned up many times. Here the CDR3 reads CASSLSSFGGGTEAFF. The CDR3, as DNA: TGTGCCAGCAGTTTGAGTTCGTTCGGCGGGGGCACTGAAGCTTTCTTT. This sequence joins TRBV28 and TRBJ1-1; D is possibly TRBD1 (5 bases). The CDR3 has 16 amino acids. CDR1 and CDR2 from the germline V gene are MDHEN and SYDVKM. V dropped 3 bases and J dropped 4 bases, with 18 bases sitting between them.

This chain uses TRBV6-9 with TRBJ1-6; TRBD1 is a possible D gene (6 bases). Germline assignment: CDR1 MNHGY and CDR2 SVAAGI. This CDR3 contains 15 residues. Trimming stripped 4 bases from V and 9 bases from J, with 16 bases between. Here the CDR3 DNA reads TGTGCCAGCAGTTCGGGAGGGGGGGCACGTTCACCCCTCCACTTT. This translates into CASSSGGGARSPLHF.

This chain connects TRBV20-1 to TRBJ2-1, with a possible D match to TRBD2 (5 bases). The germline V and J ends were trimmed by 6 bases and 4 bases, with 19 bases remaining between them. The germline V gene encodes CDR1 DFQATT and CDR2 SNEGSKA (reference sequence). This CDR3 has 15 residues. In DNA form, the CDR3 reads TGCAGTGCAGGTCAGACTACCGGTGGTTACAATGAGCAGTTCTTC. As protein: CSAGQTTGGYNEQFF.

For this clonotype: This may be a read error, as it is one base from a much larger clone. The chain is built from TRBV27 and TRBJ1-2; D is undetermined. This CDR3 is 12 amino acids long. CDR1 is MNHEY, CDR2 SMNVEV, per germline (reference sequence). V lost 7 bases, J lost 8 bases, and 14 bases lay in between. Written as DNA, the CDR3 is TGTGCCAGCACTTCCCTGGGGATCGGCTACACCTTC. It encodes CASTSLGIGYTF.

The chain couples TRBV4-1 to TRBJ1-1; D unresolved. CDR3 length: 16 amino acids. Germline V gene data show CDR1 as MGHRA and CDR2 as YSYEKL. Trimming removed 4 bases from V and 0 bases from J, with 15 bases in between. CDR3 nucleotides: TGCGCCAGCAGCCCGCCAATGATAGGATTGAACACTGAAGCTTTCTTT. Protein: CASSPPMIGLNTEAFF.

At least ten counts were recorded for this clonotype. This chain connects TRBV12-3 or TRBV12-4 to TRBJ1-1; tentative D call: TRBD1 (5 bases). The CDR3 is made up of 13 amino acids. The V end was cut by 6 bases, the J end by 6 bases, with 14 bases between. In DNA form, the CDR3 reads TGTGCCAGCAGCTACCAAGCAGGGTCTGAAGCTTTCTTT. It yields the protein CASSYQAGSEAFF.

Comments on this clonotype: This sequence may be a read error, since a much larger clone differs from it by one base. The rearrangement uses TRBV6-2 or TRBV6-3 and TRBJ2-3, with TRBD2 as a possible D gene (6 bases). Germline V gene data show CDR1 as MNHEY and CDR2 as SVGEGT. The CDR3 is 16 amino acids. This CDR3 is CASSYSDYRGKDTRYF. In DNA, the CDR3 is TGTGCCAGCAGTTACTCGGACTACCGGGGGAAAGATACGCGGTATTTT.

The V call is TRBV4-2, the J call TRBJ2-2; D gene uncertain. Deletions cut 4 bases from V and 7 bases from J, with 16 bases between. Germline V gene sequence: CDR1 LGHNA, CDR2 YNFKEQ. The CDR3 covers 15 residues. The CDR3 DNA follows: TGTGCCAGCAGCCGAGATGAGCTGAGCGTCGGGGAGCTGTTTTTT. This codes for CASSRDELSVGELFF.

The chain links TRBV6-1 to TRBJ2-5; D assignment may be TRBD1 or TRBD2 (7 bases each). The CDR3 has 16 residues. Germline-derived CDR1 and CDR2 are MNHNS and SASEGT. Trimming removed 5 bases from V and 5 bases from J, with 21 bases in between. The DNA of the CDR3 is TGTGCCAGCAGTCCATTCCGGCAGGGGGGGGAGGAGACCCAGTACTTC. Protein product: CASSPFRQGGEETQYF.

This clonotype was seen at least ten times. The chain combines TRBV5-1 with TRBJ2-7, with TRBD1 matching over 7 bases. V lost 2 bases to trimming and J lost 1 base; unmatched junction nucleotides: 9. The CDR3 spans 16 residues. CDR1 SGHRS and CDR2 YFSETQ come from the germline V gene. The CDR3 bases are TGCGCCAGCAGCTTAACCCTAGGACAGGTTTCCTACGAGCAGTACTTC. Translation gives CASSLTLGQVSYEQYF.

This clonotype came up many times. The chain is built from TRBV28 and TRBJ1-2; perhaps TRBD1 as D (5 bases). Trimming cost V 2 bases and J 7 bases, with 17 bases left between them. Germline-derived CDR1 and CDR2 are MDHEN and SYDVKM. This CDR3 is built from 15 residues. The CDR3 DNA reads TGTGCCAGCAGTTTAAGCGCCGGGACGGTGGGTGGCTACACCTTC. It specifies CASSLSAGTVGGYTF.

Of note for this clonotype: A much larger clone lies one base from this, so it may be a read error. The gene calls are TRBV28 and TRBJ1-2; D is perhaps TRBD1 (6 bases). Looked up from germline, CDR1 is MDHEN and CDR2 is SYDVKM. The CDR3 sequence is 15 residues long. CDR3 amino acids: CASRQGPSPNYGCTF. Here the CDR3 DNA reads TGTGCCAGCAGACAGGGACCCTCCCCTAACTATGGCTGCACCTTC.

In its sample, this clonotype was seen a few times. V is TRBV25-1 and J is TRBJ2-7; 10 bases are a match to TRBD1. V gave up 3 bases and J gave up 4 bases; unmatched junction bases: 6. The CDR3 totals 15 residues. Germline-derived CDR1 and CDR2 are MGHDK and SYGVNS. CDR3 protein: CASSDPRTGGYEQYF. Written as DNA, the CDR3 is TGTGCCAGCAGTGATCCTCGGACAGGGGGGTACGAGCAGTACTTC.

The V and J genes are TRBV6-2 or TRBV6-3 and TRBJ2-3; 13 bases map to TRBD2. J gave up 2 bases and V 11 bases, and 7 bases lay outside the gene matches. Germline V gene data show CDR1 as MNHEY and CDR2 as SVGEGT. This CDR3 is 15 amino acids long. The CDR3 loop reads CAGQLAGGSTDTQYF. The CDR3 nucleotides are TGTGCCGGGCAACTAGCGGGAGGGTCCACAGATACGCAGTATTTT.

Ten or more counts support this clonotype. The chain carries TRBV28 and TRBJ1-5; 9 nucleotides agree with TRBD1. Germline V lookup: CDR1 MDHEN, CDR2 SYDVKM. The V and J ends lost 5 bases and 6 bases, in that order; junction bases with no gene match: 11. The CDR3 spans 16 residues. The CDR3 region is CASSKTGTGLSQPQHF. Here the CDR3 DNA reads TGTGCCAGCAGTAAGACCGGGACAGGGTTGAGTCAGCCCCAGCATTTT.

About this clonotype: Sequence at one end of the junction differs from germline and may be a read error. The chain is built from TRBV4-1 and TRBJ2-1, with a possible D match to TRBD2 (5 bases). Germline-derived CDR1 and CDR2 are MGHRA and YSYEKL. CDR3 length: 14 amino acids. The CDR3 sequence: CASSQDGLTNEQFF. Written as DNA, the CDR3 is TGTGCCAGCAGCCAAGATGGACTGACGAATGAGCAGTTCTTC.

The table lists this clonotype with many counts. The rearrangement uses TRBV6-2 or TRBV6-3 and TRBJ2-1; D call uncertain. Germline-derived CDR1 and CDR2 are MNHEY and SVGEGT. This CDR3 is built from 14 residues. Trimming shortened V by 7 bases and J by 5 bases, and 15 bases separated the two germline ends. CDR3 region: CASNDRRNHNEQFF. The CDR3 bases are TGTGCCAGCAACGATCGACGGAACCACAATGAGCAGTTCTTC.

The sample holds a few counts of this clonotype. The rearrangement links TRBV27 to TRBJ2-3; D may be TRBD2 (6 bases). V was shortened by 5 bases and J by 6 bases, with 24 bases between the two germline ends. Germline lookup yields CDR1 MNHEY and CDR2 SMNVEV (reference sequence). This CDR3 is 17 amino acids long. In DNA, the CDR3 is TGTGCCAGCAGTGCCCCCTTGGGGACTCCCGATGGGGATACGCAGTATTTT. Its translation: CASSAPLGTPDGDTQYF.

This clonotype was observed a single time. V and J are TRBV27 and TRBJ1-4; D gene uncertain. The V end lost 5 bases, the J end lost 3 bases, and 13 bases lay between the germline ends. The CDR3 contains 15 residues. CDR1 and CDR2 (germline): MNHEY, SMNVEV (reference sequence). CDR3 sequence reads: CASSPTGPPNEKLFF. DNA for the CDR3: TGTGCCAGCAGTCCCACGGGTCCTCCTAATGAAAAACTGTTTTTT.

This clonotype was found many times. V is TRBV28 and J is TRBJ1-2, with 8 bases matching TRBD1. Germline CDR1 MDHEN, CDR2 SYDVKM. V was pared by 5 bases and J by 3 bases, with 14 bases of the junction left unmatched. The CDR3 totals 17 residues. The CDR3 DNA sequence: TGTGCCAGCAGTCAACAGGGGGAATCCCTCAGTCACTATGGCTACACCTTC. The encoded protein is CASSQQGESLSHYGYTF.

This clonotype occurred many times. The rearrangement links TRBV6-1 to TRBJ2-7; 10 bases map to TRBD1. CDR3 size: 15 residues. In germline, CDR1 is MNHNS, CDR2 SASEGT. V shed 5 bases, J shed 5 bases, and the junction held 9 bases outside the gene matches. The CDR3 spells CASSPRTGGRDEQYF. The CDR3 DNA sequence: TGTGCCAGCAGTCCGCGGACAGGGGGAAGGGACGAGCAGTACTTC.

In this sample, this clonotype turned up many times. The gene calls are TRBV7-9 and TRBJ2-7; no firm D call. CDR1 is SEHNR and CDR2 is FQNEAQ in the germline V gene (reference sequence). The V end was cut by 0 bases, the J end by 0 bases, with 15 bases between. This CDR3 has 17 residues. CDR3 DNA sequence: TGTGCCAGCAGCTTAGCTGTTTCCCTCGCACTCTCCTACGAGCAGTACTTC. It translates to CASSLAVSLALSYEQYF.

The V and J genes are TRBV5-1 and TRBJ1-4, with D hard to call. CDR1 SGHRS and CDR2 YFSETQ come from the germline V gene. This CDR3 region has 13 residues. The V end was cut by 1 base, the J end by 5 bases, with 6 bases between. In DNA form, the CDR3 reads TGCGCCAGCAGCTTGATCAGAAATGAAAAACTGTTTTTT. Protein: CASSLIRNEKLFF.

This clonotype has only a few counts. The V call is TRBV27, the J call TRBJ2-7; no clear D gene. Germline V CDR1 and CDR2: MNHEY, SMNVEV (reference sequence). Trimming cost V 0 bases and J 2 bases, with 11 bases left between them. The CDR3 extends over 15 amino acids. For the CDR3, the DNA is TGTGCCAGCAGTTTATCAGCTGGAATTACCTACGAGCAGTACTTC. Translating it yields CASSLSAGITYEQYF.

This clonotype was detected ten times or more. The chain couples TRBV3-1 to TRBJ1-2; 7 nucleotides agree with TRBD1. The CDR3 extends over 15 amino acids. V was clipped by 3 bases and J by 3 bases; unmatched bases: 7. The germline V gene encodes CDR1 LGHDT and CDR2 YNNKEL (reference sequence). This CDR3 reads CASSHSDRAHYGYTF. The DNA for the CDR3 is TGTGCCAGCAGCCACTCCGACAGGGCTCACTATGGCTACACCTTC.

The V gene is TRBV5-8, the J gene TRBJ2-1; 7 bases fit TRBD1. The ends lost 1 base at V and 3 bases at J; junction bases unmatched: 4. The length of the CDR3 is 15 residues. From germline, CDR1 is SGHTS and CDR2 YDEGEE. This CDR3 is CASSLTGDVYNEQFF. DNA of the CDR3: TGTGCCAGCAGCTTGACAGGGGACGTCTACAATGAGCAGTTCTTC.

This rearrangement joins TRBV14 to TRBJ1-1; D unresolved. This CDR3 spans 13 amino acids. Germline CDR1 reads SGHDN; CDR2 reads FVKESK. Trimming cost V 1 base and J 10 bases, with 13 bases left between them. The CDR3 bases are TGTGCCAGCAGCCAAGTTGTGGGAAGAGGAGCTTTCTTT. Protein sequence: CASSQVVGRGAFF.

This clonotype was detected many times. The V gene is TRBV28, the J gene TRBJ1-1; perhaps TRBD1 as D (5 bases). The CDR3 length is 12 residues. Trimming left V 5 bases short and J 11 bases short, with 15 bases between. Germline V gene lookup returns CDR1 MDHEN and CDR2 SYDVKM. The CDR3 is CASSALGVRAFF. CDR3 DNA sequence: TGTGCCAGCAGTGCATTAGGGGTACGGGCTTTCTTT.

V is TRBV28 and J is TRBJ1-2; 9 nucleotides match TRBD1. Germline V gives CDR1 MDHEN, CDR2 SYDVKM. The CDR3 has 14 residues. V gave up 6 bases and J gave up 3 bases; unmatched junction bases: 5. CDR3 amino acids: CASRGTGPYYGYTF. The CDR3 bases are TGTGCCAGCAGAGGGACAGGGCCCTACTATGGCTACACCTTC.

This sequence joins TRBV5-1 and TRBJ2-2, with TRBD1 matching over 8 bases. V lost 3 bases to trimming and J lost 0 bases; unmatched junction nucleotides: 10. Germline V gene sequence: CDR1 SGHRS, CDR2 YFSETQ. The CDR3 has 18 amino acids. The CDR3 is CASSSKPPGQANTGELFF. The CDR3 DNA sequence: TGCGCCAGCAGCTCGAAACCGCCGGGACAGGCGAACACCGGGGAGCTGTTTTTT. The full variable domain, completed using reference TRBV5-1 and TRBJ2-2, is KAGVTQTPRYLIKTRGQQVTLSCSPISGHRSVSWYQQTPGQGLQFLFEYFSETQRNKGNFPGRFSGRQFSNSRSEMNVSTLELGDSALYLCASSSKPPGQANTGELFFGEGSRLTVL.